The T cell receptor beta chain described here comes from a study of human T cells and chemical hapten exposure. TCRdb re-derived calls from the RACE reads in MiXCR, one entry per CDR3 protein. The sample lists tens of thousands of distinct CDR3 sequences, 9.8% occurring once. Time point indicated: patch test 1, 2 weeks after DPC sensitization. Treatment denoted: therapeutic diphenylcyclopropenone sensitization with weekly scalp DPC. V lost 0 bases and J 11 bases, leaving 11 bases between the germline ends. This CDR3 spans 12 amino acids. Germline CDR1 MNHEY, CDR2 SVGEGT. Material: whole blood, obtained in connection with sensitization to the hapten diphenylcyclopropenone (DPC). The TCR comes from a woman in her forties with alopecia areata. Some clones in this sample may be carry-over from other donors' samples. The rearrangement links TRBV6-2 or TRBV6-3 to TRBJ2-7, with D hard to call. CDR3: CASSYSDRVEYF. The CDR3, as DNA: TGTGCCAGCAGTTACTCGGATCGCGTGGAGTACTTC.